This TCR beta chain was documented in a study of HIV-infected patients and healthy controls. One entry per CDR3 protein, called by TCRdb with MiXCR from the 5' RACE reads. The top ten clones hold approximately 25% of a sample with around 18,000 distinct CDR3 sequences, 16% of them seen once. The sample holds a few counts of this clonotype. CDR1 and CDR2 from the germline V gene are MDHEN and SYDVKM. The CDR3 has 13 amino acids. V gave up 3 bases and J gave up 14 bases; unmatched junction bases: 9. This chain joins TRBV28 and TRBJ2-1, with 8 bases that match TRBD1. The sequenced material came from CD8+ T cells from blood. The TCR comes from a human donor in good health. The DNA for the CDR3 is TGTGCCAGCAGTTTGCGGACAGGGTCAAAGAAGTTCTTC. It encodes CASSLRTGSKKFF.